This T cell receptor beta chain was recovered during a study of blood T cells in healthy people across ages (dated by TCRdb to between 2014 and 2016). Regarding the complete study: Template switching captured roughly one uniquely barcoded TCR beta cDNA molecule per two T cells in model experiments. Age-related changes in TCR beta repertoire diversity were measured in the study by deep sequencing normalized with unique cDNA molecular identifiers. The donors were split into four age groups: young (average 16 years), middle-aged (around 40), aged (over 55) and long-lived (roughly 88). Two additional independent replicas of 1 million unique cDNA reads from the same blood draw were analyzed for two donors (one aged 18 to 30 and one aged 80 or older). Beyond this particular receptor, the publication reports: Compared with the aged group, the long-lived group had more naive CD4+ T cells, fewer expanded clones and increased TCR diversity, a pattern suggesting age selection. Conclusive comparison of naive and antigen-experienced compartments was prevented by the profiling of bulk unsorted PBMCs. Donor CMV infection status was unknown, potentially confounding age-related changes in expanded clonotypes. As age increased, observed TCR beta diversity per million T cells dropped in a roughly linear way, and a significant reduction was already evident by age 40. There was a strong correlation between observed TCR beta diversity and the percentage of naive T cells measured by flow cytometry. Estimates of total diversity based on one million sequenced T cells were considered lower bounds and underestimates.

The library was built by means of 5' RACE. For sequencing, an Illumina HiSeq 2500 was employed. A second PCR of 7 to 11 cycles was performed with a sample-barcoded 5' primer and a J-beta primer mix. A unique molecular identifier was introduced onto each TCR beta cDNA molecule by a template-switch 5' adaptor carrying 12 random nucleotides. At least 2.5 million CDR3-containing paired-end reads were obtained from each sample. First-strand cDNA was synthesized from all RNA with the Mint cDNA synthesis kit, primed by a TRBC-specific oligonucleotide. All cDNA was treated with uracil-DNA glycosylase and then went through a first 18-cycle PCR with the universal primers M1SS and BC2_uni_R. For the original study's pipeline: Normalization of each sample was performed by random selection of 1 million high-quality reads, each carrying a distinct molecular identifier. Reads sharing molecular identifiers were discarded rather than binned into consensus sequences. CDR3 identification, clonotype clustering and error correction used MiTCR with a Q25 quality threshold and the strictest error-elimination algorithm. A nonparametric unseen species model with Euler transformation was used to estimate a lower bound on total TCR beta diversity. TCRdb itself trimmed the public reads at Q25 with fastp, ran MiXCR and retained productive beta chains. Rows are unified per CDR3 protein, each entry keeping the most common DNA and genes. In this record, the V and J calls reflect TCRdb's handling and not the investigators' own analysis. The sample contains some 850,000 distinct CDR3 sequences, 20% to 30% of them found a single time. Of the sample, 3% is held by the ten largest clones.

CDR1 and CDR2, looked up from the germline V gene (reference sequence), are DFQATT and SNEGSKA. From its cysteine to its phenylalanine, the CDR3 spans 13 amino acids. Just the 39-base CDR3 DNA is kept, in frame starting at base 1. Systemically healthy Caucasian individuals from Russia, approximately 39 in total and aged roughly 6 to 90 years, were included as donors. Around 10 milliliters of peripheral blood were drawn from each donor into EDTA-treated Vacutainer tubes. PBMCs were isolated by Ficoll-Paque density-gradient centrifugation, with at least 7 million obtained per sample. Trizol reagent was used to extract total RNA from PBMCs, with at least 5 micrograms per sample. Naive CD45RAhigh/CD27high T cell percentages were measured by flow cytometry on a PBMC aliquot from every donor. Details on this clonotype: What antigen it recognizes has not been identified. Per-nucleotide qualities are absent, and no much larger clonotype sits a single base away.

In addition, the sample was reused for a study of T cells of mothers and their children. Reported in the second study: Nine systemically healthy Caucasian individuals served as donors, namely three mothers together with their six children. cDNA synthesis used all of the extracted RNA, with around 1.4 ug of RNA in each 15 ul reaction. Sample barcodes and 2-4 random nucleotides were added via the M1S primer in the second PCR. More than 8 million TCR beta CDR3 reads were obtained from each mother, and some 3 million reads were obtained from each child. TCR recombination output is similarly shaped by thymic selection in related and unrelated pairs, with a minor effect exerted by inherited differences. Normalized repertoire overlap in related mother-child pairs was always slightly higher than in unrelated mother-child pairs, but the difference was never significant. With a sensitivity of approximately 96 clones per million clonotypes, no persistent microchimeric T cell clones were detected. In the study, deep NGS was used to compare the TCR beta repertoires of mothers and children, and features distinguishing related mother-child pairs from unrelated individuals were sought. The mean age was 40 +/- 4 years for the mothers and 11 +/- 4 years for the children. Libraries were sequenced on Illumina HiSeq 2000 with 100+100 nt paired-end reads after adapter ligation with NEBNext reagents. Mother and child libraries were prepared a month apart and sequenced in separate runs to prevent cross-contamination. For each donor, between about 450,000 and 2,300,000 distinct TCR beta clonotypes were identified. Naive TCR beta clonotypes were estimated from low-frequency clonotypes matched to each donor's FACS-determined naive share, without sorting.

Sequenced input: blood. This sequence was found in a boy between 5 and 17 years old in good health. The sequence is built from TRBV20-1 and TRBJ2-5; TRBD1 agrees with 8 junctional bases. The J call is in doubt because the DNA end fits TRBJ2-7 better. The DNA sequence is TGCAGTGCTAGGGGCGACAGGGGTTACGAGCAGTACTTC. Its protein reads: CSARGDRGYEQYF.